These T cell receptor beta chains were read from a single sample in a study of cytomegalovirus exposure and HLA in healthy donors. Some clones are missing from TCRdb's copy, which holds only in-frame ones; the method was immunoSEQ multiplex PCR. The sample contains approximately 110,000 clones, 78% of which appear only once. The sequencing input was PBMCs. The receptors come from a man aged 30 to 39 in good health and CMV-seronegative. CDR3s include the opening cysteine and the closing phenylalanine or tryptophan. D genes are given only for firm matches. Clone size is not always given. Where it is, it says once, few, many or a class for expanded clones.

CDR3aa: CASSIPSGLTGELFF; CDR3nt: TGCGCCAGCAGCATACCCTCAGGGTTAACCGGGGAGCTGTTTTTT; v_gene: TRBV5-1; abundance: once; j_gene: TRBJ2-2; len: 15; d_gene: -
CDR3aa: CASSPRQGSYGYTF; CDR3nt: TGTGCCAGTAGTCCCCGACAGGGCAGCTATGGCTACACCTTC; v_gene: TRBV19; abundance: -; j_gene: TRBJ1-2; len: 14; d_gene: TRBD1
CDR3aa: CASGLGQGAAYGYTF; CDR3nt: TGTGCTAGTGGTTTGGGGCAGGGGGCTGCCTATGGCTACACCTTC; v_gene: TRBV12-5; abundance: -; j_gene: TRBJ1-2; len: 15; d_gene: TRBD1
CDR3aa: CASSLETRETQYF; CDR3nt: TGTGCCAGCAGCCTTGAGACGCGGGAGACCCAGTACTTC; v_gene: TRBV5-4; abundance: -; j_gene: TRBJ2-5; len: 13; d_gene: -
CDR3aa: CASSYSQEGALGGYTF; CDR3nt: TGTGCCAGCAGTTACAGTCAGGAAGGGGCCCTGGGTGGCTACACCTTC; v_gene: TRBV6-5; abundance: -; j_gene: TRBJ1-2; len: 16; d_gene: -
CDR3aa: CASSRGQGPLDTQYF; CDR3nt: TGCGCCAGCAGCCGCGGACAGGGGCCCTTAGATACGCAGTATTTT; v_gene: TRBV4-3; abundance: -; j_gene: TRBJ2-3; len: 15; d_gene: TRBD1
CDR3aa: CASSITLIGQEYEQYF; CDR3nt: TGTGCCAGCAGCATAACCTTAATCGGACAGGAATACGAGCAGTACTTC; v_gene: TRBV6-4; abundance: -; j_gene: TRBJ2-7; len: 16; d_gene: TRBD1
CDR3aa: CASSQDKLAGLTGELFF; CDR3nt: TGCGCCAGCAGCCAAGATAAACTAGCGGGACTCACCGGGGAGCTGTTTTTT; v_gene: TRBV4-3; abundance: few; j_gene: TRBJ2-2; len: 17; d_gene: TRBD2
CDR3aa: CASSPRVAGAETQYF; CDR3nt: TGTGCCAGTAGTCCCCGAGTAGCGGGGGCAGAGACCCAGTACTTC; v_gene: TRBV19; abundance: -; j_gene: TRBJ2-5; len: 15; d_gene: TRBD2
CDR3aa: CASSGTTGEAFF; CDR3nt: TGCGCCAGCAGTGGTACGACAGGCGAAGCTTTCTTT; v_gene: TRBV10-2; abundance: -; j_gene: TRBJ1-1; len: 12; d_gene: -
CDR3aa: CSVDAPGQGAYGYTF; CDR3nt: TGCAGCGTTGACGCCCCCGGACAGGGGGCATATGGCTACACCTTC; v_gene: TRBV29-1; abundance: -; j_gene: TRBJ1-2; len: 15; d_gene: TRBD1
CDR3aa: CASSQEVRSSYNEQFF; CDR3nt: TGTGCCAGCAGCCAAGAAGTAAGGAGCTCCTACAATGAGCAGTTCTTC; v_gene: TRBV4-2; abundance: -; j_gene: TRBJ2-1; len: 16; d_gene: -
CDR3aa: CASSTGTANQPQHF; CDR3nt: TGTGCCAGCAGCACCGGGACAGCAAATCAGCCCCAGCATTTT; v_gene: TRBV11-2; abundance: -; j_gene: TRBJ1-5; len: 14; d_gene: TRBD1
CDR3aa: CASSVGGRELFF; CDR3nt: TGTGCCAGCAGCGTGGGGGGGCGGGAGCTGTTTTTT; v_gene: TRBV7-8; abundance: few; j_gene: TRBJ2-2; len: 12; d_gene: -
CDR3aa: CAAPGLAAYEQYF; CDR3nt: TGTGCCGCTCCGGGACTAGCGGCCTACGAGCAGTACTTC; v_gene: TRBV6-1; abundance: few; j_gene: TRBJ2-7; len: 13; d_gene: TRBD2
CDR3aa: CSARVTAQLDSPLHF; CDR3nt: TGCAGCGCGAGAGTGACAGCCCAACTGGATTCACCCCTCCACTTT; v_gene: TRBV29-1; abundance: -; j_gene: TRBJ1-6; len: 15; d_gene: -
CDR3aa: CASSGPGLPLGFYEQYF; CDR3nt: TGCGCCAGCAGTGGGCCGGGACTACCCTTAGGTTTCTACGAGCAGTACTTC; v_gene: TRBV10-1; abundance: -; j_gene: TRBJ2-7; len: 17; d_gene: TRBD2
CDR3aa: CASSHSGGVSYEQYF; CDR3nt: TGCGCCAGCAGCCATAGCGGGGGGGTTTCCTACGAGCAGTACTTC; v_gene: TRBV4-3; abundance: few; j_gene: TRBJ2-7; len: 15; d_gene: TRBD2
CDR3aa: CASSFVLFAEREQFF; CDR3nt: TGTGCCAGCAGCTTTGTTTTGTTTGCTGAGAGAGAGCAGTTCTTC; v_gene: TRBV12-1; abundance: -; j_gene: TRBJ2-1; len: 15; d_gene: -
CDR3aa: CASSLLGWGEKLFF; CDR3nt: TGCGCCAGCAGCTTGCTGGGTTGGGGCGAAAAACTGTTTTTT; v_gene: TRBV5-1; abundance: -; j_gene: TRBJ1-4; len: 14; d_gene: -
CDR3aa: CASSVEGQGDEQYF; CDR3nt: TGTGCCAGCAGCGTAGAGGGACAGGGTGACGAGCAGTACTTC; v_gene: TRBV9; abundance: -; j_gene: TRBJ2-7; len: 14; d_gene: TRBD1
CDR3aa: CASSLLGGNTGELFF; CDR3nt: TGTGCCAGCAGTTTATTAGGGGGGAACACCGGGGAGCTGTTTTTT; v_gene: TRBV28; abundance: -; j_gene: TRBJ2-2; len: 15; d_gene: -